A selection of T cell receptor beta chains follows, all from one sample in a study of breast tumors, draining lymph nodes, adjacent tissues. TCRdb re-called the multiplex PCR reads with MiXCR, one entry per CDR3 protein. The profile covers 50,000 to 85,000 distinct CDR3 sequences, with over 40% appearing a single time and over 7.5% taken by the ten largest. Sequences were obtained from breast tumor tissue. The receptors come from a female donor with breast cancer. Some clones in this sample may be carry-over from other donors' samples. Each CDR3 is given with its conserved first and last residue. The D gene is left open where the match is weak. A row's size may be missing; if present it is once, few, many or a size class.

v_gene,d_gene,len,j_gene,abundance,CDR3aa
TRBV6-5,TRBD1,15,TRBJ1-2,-,CASSEIGTGNYGYTF
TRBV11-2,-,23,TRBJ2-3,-,CASSFYICSVEPFTGESTDTQYF
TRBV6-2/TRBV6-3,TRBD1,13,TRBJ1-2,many,CASSRGDNYGYTF
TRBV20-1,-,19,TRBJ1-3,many,CSARDLTQGWRGSGNTIYF
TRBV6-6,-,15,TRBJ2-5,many,CASSRRSLKGETQYF
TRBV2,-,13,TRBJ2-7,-,CASSETRPHEQYF
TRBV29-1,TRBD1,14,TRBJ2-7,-,CSFTTGTGGHEQYF
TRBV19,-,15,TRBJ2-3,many,CATSNPQGRTDTQYF
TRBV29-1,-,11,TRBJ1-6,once,CSVGDGSPLHF
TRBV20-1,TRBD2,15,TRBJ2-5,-,CSANRLAADQETQHF
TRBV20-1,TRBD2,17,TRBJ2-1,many,CSARDVKNGGAYNEQFF
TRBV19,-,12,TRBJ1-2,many,CASSIANDGYTF
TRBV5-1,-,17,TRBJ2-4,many,CASSSSPFQGQGNIQYF
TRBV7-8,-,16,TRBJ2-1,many,CASTAAARRYYNEQFF
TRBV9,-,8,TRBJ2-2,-,CAIGELFF
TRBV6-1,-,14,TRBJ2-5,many,CASRFGGLQETQYF
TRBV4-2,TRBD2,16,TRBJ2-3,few,CASSHMLSGSYNEQYF
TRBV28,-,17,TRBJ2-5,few,CASSLSRSYTYQETQYF
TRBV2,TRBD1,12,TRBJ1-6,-,CASRDRNSPLHF
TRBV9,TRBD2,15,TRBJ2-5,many,CASSVVASGRETQYF
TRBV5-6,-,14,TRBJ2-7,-,CASGEGFFGYEQYF
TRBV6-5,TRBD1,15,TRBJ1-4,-,CASSGGGDRNGKLSF
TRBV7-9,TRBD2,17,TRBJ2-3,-,CASSTGLAGASTDTQYF
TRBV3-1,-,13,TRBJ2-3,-,CASSVVGGDTQYF
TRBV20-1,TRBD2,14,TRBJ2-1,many,CSAGTSGSYNEQFF
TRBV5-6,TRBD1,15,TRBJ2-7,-,CASSWSRDSTYEQYF
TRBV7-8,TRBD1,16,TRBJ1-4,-,CASSPNRGPPNEKLFF
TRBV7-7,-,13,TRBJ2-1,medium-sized,CASSSTLYNEQFF
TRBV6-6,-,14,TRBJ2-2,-,CASSKSANTGELFF
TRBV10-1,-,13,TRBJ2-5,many,CASSESREETQYF
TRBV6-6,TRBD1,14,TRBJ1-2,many,CASIPPGQSYGYTF
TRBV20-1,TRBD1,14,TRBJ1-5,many,CSASQSTGGQPQHF
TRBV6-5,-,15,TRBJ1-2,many,CASSPDYDRSYGYTF
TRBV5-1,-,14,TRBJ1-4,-,CASRPGTRNEKLFF
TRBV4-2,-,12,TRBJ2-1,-,CASSQEGSEQFF
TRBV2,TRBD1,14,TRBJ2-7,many,CASSIQGARYEQYF
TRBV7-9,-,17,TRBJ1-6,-,CASSLQHVGHYNSPLHF
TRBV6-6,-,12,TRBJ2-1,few,CASSHSDNEQFF
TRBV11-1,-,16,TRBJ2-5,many,CASSPARSRSPETQYF
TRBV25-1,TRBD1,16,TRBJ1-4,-,CASSVQGAIANEKLFF
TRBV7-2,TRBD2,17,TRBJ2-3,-,CASSSSSGGQYTDTQYF
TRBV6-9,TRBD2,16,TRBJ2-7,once,CASSFGTSGDNYEQYF
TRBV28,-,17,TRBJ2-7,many,CASSQTQTPVWAYEQYF
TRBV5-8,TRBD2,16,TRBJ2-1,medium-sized,CASSLGTSGSGYEQFF
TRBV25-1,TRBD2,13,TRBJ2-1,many,CASQRGGYNEQFF
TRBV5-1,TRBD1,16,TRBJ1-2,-,CASNTGTGALNYGYTF
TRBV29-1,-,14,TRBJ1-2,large,CSVGSTGDNYGYTF
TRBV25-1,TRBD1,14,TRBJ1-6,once,CASSAGGGNSPLHF
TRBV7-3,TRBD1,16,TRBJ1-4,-,CASSSPATGANEKLFF
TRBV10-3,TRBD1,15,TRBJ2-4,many,CAITRDRLAKNIQYF
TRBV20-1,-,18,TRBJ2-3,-,CSAEGDTRGSGITDTQCF
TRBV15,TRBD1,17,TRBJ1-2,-,CATSRDIQGARNYGYTF
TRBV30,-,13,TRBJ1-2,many,CAWKLRDDLFYTF